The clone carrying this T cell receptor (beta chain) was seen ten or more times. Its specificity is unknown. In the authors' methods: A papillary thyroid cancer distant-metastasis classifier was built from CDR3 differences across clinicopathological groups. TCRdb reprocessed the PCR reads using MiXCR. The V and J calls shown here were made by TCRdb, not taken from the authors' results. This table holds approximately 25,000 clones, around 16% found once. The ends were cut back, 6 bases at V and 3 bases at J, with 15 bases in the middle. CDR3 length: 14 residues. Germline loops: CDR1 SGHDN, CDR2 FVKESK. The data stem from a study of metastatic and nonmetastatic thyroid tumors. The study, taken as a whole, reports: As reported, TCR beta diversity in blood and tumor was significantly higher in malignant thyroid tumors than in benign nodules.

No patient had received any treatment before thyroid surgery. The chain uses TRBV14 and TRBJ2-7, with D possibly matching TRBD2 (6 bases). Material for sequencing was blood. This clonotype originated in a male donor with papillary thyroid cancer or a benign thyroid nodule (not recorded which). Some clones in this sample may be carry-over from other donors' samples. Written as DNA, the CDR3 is TGTGCCAGCAGGGGGGTAGCGGAGAGCTACGAGCAGTACTTC. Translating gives CASRGVAESYEQYF.